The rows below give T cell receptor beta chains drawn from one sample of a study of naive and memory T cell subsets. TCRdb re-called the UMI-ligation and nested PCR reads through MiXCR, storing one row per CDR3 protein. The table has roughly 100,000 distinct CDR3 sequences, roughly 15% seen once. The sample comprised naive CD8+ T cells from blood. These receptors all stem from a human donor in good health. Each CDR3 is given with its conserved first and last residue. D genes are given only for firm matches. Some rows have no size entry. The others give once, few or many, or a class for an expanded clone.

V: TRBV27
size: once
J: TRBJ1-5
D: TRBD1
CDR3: CASSRTGDFQPQHF
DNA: TGTGCCAGCAGTCGGACAGGGGATTTTCAGCCCCAGCATTTT

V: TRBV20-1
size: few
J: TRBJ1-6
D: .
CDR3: CSARDSGSPLHF
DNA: TGCAGTGCTAGGGACAGCGGTTCACCCCTCCACTTT

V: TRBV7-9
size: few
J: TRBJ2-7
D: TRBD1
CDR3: CASSSTGDPYEQYF
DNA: TGTGCCAGCAGCTCCACAGGGGATCCCTACGAGCAGTACTTC

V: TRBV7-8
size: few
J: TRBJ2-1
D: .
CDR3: CASSSPPDNEQFF
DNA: TGTGCCAGCAGCTCACCTCCGGACAATGAGCAGTTCTTC

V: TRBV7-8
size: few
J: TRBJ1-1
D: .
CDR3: CASSLVSSNTEAFF
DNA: TGTGCCAGCAGCTTAGTATCCTCGAACACTGAAGCTTTCTTT

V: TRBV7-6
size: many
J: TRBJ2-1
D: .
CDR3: CASSSRGETQFF
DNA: TGTGCCAGCAGCTCTCGGGGCGAGACGCAGTTCTTC

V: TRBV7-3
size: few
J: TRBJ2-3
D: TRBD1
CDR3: CASSFQGALDTQYF
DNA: TGTGCCAGCAGCTTCCAGGGGGCGTTAGATACGCAGTATTTT

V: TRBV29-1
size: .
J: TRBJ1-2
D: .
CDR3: CSVARADGYTF
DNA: TGCAGCGTTGCCCGGGCCGATGGCTACACCTTC

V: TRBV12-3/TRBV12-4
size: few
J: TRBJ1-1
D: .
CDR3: CASSLEGLRGFF
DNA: TGTGCCAGCAGTTTGGAAGGACTCCGAGGTTTCTTT

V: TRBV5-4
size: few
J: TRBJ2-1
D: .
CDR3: CASSLGFGVTYNEQFF
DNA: TGTGCCAGCAGCTTGGGCTTCGGGGTGACCTACAATGAGCAGTTCTTC

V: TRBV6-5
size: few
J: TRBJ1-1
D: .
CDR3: CATRGLGTVSNTEAFF
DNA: TGTGCCACCCGGGGCCTTGGGACCGTTTCGAACACTGAAGCTTTCTTT

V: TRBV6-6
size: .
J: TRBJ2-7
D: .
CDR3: CASTHTGLVYEQYF
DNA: TGTGCCAGCACCCATACAGGGCTAGTATACGAGCAGTACTTC

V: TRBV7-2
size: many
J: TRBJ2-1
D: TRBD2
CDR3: CASSLESLAGVAFF
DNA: TGTGCCAGCAGCTTAGAGTCTCTCGCGGGAGTGGCGTTCTTC

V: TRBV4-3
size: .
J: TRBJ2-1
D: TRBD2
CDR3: CASSLRLADRNEQFF
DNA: TGCGCCAGCAGCCTCAGACTAGCGGACCGTAATGAGCAGTTCTTC

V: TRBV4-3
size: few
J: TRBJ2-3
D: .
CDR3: CASSQGLPYKYTQYF
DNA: TGCGCCAGCAGCCAGGGACTCCCTTACAAATATACGCAGTATTTT

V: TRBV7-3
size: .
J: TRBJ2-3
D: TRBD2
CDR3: CASSLTSGSTDTQYF
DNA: TGTGCCAGCAGCTTAACTAGCGGGAGCACAGATACGCAGTATTTT

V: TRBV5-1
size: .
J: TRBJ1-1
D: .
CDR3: CASSPNSGTMNTEAFF
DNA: TGCGCCAGCAGCCCAAATTCCGGGACAATGAACACTGAAGCTTTCTTT

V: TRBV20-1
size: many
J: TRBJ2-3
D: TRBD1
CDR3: CSALERTGNTDTQYF
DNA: TGCAGTGCTCTGGAACGGACAGGGAACACAGATACGCAGTATTTT

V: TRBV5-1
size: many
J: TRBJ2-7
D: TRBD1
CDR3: CASSLDPGGAYEQYF
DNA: TGCGCCAGCAGCTTGGATCCAGGGGGCGCTTACGAGCAGTACTTC

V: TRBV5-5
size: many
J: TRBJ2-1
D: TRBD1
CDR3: CASLQGTGALGGQFF
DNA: TGTGCCAGCCTCCAGGGGACAGGGGCCTTAGGAGGGCAGTTCTTC

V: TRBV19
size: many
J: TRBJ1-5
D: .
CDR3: CASDPQTGLNQPQHF
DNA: TGTGCCAGCGATCCCCAAACAGGGTTGAATCAGCCCCAGCATTTT

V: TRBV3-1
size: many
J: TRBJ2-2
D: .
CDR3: CASSLPGTGLTNTGELFF
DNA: TGTGCCAGCAGCCTCCCCGGCACAGGACTGACGAACACCGGGGAGCTGTTTTTT

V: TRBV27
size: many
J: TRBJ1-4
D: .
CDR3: CASSLVWGATNEKLFF
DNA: TGTGCCAGCAGTTTAGTTTGGGGTGCAACTAATGAAAAACTGTTTTTT